A selection of T cell receptor beta chains follows, all from one sample in a study of vaccination effects on CD4 cells after COVID-19. Their antigens remain unidentified. Clones were sequenced by immunoSEQ multiplex PCR, and TCRdb holds only the in-frame ones, with some missing. Here the sample spans 60,000 to 85,000 clones, 74% being singletons. The sample consisted of CD4+ T cells from PBMCs cultured with HCoV-229E spike peptides, taken after COVID-19 vaccination. The receptors shown here come from a human donor who received a COVID-19 vaccine. CDR3s include the opening cysteine and the closing phenylalanine or tryptophan. The D gene is left open where the match is weak. Clone size is given for some rows only: seen once, a few or many times, or a class if the clone is expanded.

>TRBV24-1|TRBJ2-3|-|TRBD1
CATSEPRQGIDTQYF
TGTGCCACCAGTGAACCAAGACAGGGAATAGATACGCAGTATTTT
>TRBV18|TRBJ2-5|few|-
CASSSQETQYF
TGTGCCAGCTCGTCCCAAGAGACCCAGTACTTC
>TRBV12-5|TRBJ1-2|-|-
CASGFSGFYGYTF
TGTGCTAGTGGTTTTTCAGGGTTTTATGGCTACACCTTC
>TRBV6-5|TRBJ1-6|-|-
CASSYGGAKGSPLHF
TGTGCCAGCAGTTACGGGGGGGCGAAGGGGTCACCCCTCCACTTT
>TRBV18|TRBJ2-3|once|-
CASSPPGPEGTDTQYF
TGTGCCAGCTCACCACCGGGTCCGGAGGGCACAGATACGCAGTATTTT
>TRBV5-1|TRBJ1-3|-|-
CASSFEGIRNTIYF
TGCGCCAGCAGCTTTGAGGGGATTAGGAACACCATATATTTT
>TRBV3-1/TRBV3-2|TRBJ1-4|-|TRBD1
CASSPGQGFEKLFF
TGTGCCAGCAGTCCGGGACAGGGGTTCGAAAAACTGTTTTTT
>TRBV12-5|TRBJ1-5|-|TRBD1
CASGLVLGTDPKPQHF
TGTGCTAGTGGTTTGGTGCTAGGGACAGATCCAAAGCCCCAGCATTTT
>TRBV7-3|TRBJ2-2|-|-
CASSLTTGELFF
TGTGCCAGCAGCTTAACCACCGGGGAGCTGTTTTTT
>TRBV5-6|TRBJ1-3|-|-
CASSLTGVSGNTIYF
TGTGCCAGCAGCCTGACAGGTGTCTCTGGAAACACCATATATTTT
>TRBV2|TRBJ2-5|-|-
CASSEGGRAGQVAKTQYF
TGTGCCAGCAGTGAAGGAGGGAGAGCGGGACAGGTAGCGAAGACCCAGTACTTC
>TRBV9|TRBJ2-1|-|-
CASSVVGETYNEQFF
TGTGCCAGCAGCGTAGTCGGGGAAACCTACAATGAGCAGTTCTTC
>TRBV6-6|TRBJ2-2|-|TRBD2
CASRASGLVNTGELFF
TGTGCCAGCAGGGCTTCGGGACTAGTAAACACCGGGGAGCTGTTTTTT
>TRBV5-4|TRBJ2-5|-|-
CASSWEKETQYF
TGTGCCAGCAGCTGGGAAAAAGAGACCCAGTACTTC
>TRBV27|TRBJ1-5|few|-
CASSLTGNQPQHF
TGTGCCAGCAGTTTGACAGGCAATCAGCCCCAGCATTTT
>TRBV7-2|TRBJ1-5|-|-
CASSKTGRSLYQPQHF
TGTGCCAGCAGCAAAACAGGGCGATCCTTATATCAGCCCCAGCATTTT
>TRBV2|TRBJ2-2|few|TRBD2
CASIRLAVTGELFF
TGTGCCAGCATTCGACTAGCGGTCACCGGGGAGCTGTTTTTT
>TRBV18|TRBJ2-5|-|-
CASSPAETQYF
TGTGCCAGCTCACCAGCAGAGACCCAGTACTTC
>TRBV18|TRBJ2-5|once|-
CASSPISGETQYF
TGTGCCAGCTCACCAATCAGCGGCGAGACCCAGTACTTC
>TRBV6-1|TRBJ2-3|few|-
CASSEAPGRSTDTQYF
TGTGCCAGCAGTGAAGCGCCCGGACGAAGCACAGATACGCAGTATTTT
>TRBV6-1|TRBJ2-1|once|-
CASSEYGGPSNEQFF
TGTGCCAGCAGTGAATACGGGGGGCCCTCCAATGAGCAGTTCTTC
>TRBV5-8|TRBJ1-5|-|TRBD1
CASSRGQVPDSNQPQHF
TGTGCCAGCAGCCGGGGACAGGTCCCGGATAGCAATCAGCCCCAGCATTTT
>TRBV6-6|TRBJ2-4|-|TRBD1
CAIRRDRVGAKNIQYF
TGTGCCATCAGGAGGGACAGGGTTGGAGCCAAAAACATTCAGTACTTC
>TRBV27|TRBJ1-5|-|-
CASSTSGVGNQPQHF
TGTGCCAGCAGTACTTCAGGGGTCGGCAATCAGCCCCAGCATTTT
>TRBV4-1|TRBJ1-5|-|-
CASSAFTGGNQPQHF
TGCGCCAGCAGCGCCTTCACGGGGGGCAATCAGCCCCAGCATTTT
>TRBV5-1|TRBJ2-5|-|TRBD2
CASSLEAGGWETQYF
TGCGCCAGCAGCTTGGAAGCGGGGGGATGGGAGACCCAGTACTTC
>TRBV18|TRBJ1-1|-|-
CASSNRVTEAFF
TGTGCCAGCTCGAACAGGGTCACTGAAGCTTTCTTT
>TRBV2|TRBJ2-5|-|-
CASGYREETQYF
TGTGCCAGCGGTTACAGGGAAGAGACCCAGTACTTC
>TRBV11-2|TRBJ1-1|-|TRBD1
CASRILQQGARTEAFF
TGTGCCAGCAGGATTCTTCAACAGGGGGCGAGGACTGAAGCTTTCTTT
>TRBV7-2|TRBJ2-5|-|TRBD1
CASNRGAETQYF
TGTGCCAGCAACAGGGGCGCAGAGACCCAGTACTTC
>TRBV20-1|TRBJ1-3|-|-
CSAKAPNTIYF
TGCAGTGCTAAGGCGCCAAACACCATATATTTT
>TRBV19|TRBJ1-5|-|-
CASSIRLGGDQPQHF
TGTGCCAGTAGTATTCGATTGGGGGGGGATCAGCCCCAGCATTTT
>TRBV27|TRBJ2-1|-|TRBD2
CASTLLTSGGHNEQFF
TGTGCCAGCACCCTCCTGACTAGCGGGGGGCACAATGAGCAGTTCTTC
>TRBV19|TRBJ1-4|-|-
CASSTYTVNGGEKLFF
TGTGCCAGTAGTACCTACACAGTCAACGGTGGTGAAAAACTGTTTTTT
>TRBV5-4|TRBJ2-3|-|-
CASSSIGQGWTDTQYF
TGTGCCAGCAGCTCGATAGGGCAGGGCTGGACAGATACGCAGTATTTT
>TRBV7-8|TRBJ1-1|-|-
CASSLESNTEAFF
TGTGCCAGCAGCTTAGAATCGAACACTGAAGCTTTCTTT
>TRBV19|TRBJ1-4|-|-
CASSTGLSNEKLFF
TGTGCCAGTAGTACGGGTCTATCTAATGAAAAACTGTTTTTT
>TRBV5-1|TRBJ1-2|once|-
CASRSPSGGMDGYTF
TGCGCCAGCAGATCTCCCTCCGGGGGTATGGATGGCTACACCTTC
>TRBV4-3|TRBJ1-4|-|-
CASSQDPRQGRVDAEKLFF
TGCGCCAGCAGCCAAGATCCTCGGCAGGGGAGGGTGGATGCGGAAAAACTGTTTTTT
>TRBV28|TRBJ2-5|-|TRBD2
CASSLGGGETQYF
TGTGCCAGCAGTTTGGGCGGGGGGGAGACCCAGTACTTC
>TRBV5-1|TRBJ1-2|few|TRBD1
CASSYGGTGALRDYTF
TGCGCCAGCAGCTATGGGGGAACAGGGGCCCTTCGAGACTACACCTTC
>TRBV10-2|TRBJ1-2|-|TRBD1
CASSEWGQGTYGYTF
TGCGCCAGCAGTGAGTGGGGACAGGGGACATATGGCTACACCTTC
>TRBV2|TRBJ1-1|-|-
CASSKQVNTEAFF
TGTGCCAGCAGTAAACAGGTGAACACTGAAGCTTTCTTT
>TRBV7-9|TRBJ1-1|few|-
CASSSITEAFF
TGTGCCAGCAGCTCGATCACTGAAGCTTTCTTT
>TRBV9|TRBJ1-1|-|-
CASSTRQGEAFF
TGTGCCAGCAGCACACGACAAGGCGAAGCTTTCTTT
>TRBV3-1/TRBV3-2|TRBJ1-2|once|-
CASSQETGAHGYTF
TGTGCCAGCAGCCAAGAGACGGGGGCCCATGGCTACACCTTC